This TCR beta chain was identified during a study of blood T cell repertoires in COVID-19. Data came from immunoSEQ multiplex PCR; TCRdb stores just in-frame clones and leaves some out. The table lists 150,000 or so clones, around 83% of them singletons. This clone has only a few counts. This clonotype was obtained from a woman aged 60-75 years with acute or convalescent COVID-19. The sequenced sample was peripheral blood.

The CDR3 sequence: CASSLSSTNEKLFF. DNA for the CDR3: TGTGCCAGCAGCTTATCCTCAACTAATGAAAAACTGTTTTTT. The chain employs TRBV2 and TRBJ1-4; D is unclear. Looked up from germline, CDR1 is SNHLY and CDR2 is FYNNEI. Trimming left V 6 bases short and J 0 bases short, with 8 bases between. The CDR3 length is 14 residues. Using reference TRBV2 and TRBJ1-4 for the parts outside the CDR3, the full variable domain is EPEVTQTPSHQVTQMGQEVILRCVPISNHLYFYWYRQILGQKVEFLVSFYNNEISEKSEIFDDQFSVERPDGSNFTLKIRSTKLEDSAMYFCASSLSSTNEKLFFGSGTQLSVL.